The 19 T cell receptor beta chains reported below all come from one sample, sequenced in a study of cytomegalovirus exposure and HLA in healthy donors. Use of 60 Vbeta and 13 Jbeta primers characterized the PCR. Sequenced by immunoSEQ multiplex PCR; TCRdb stores in-frame clones only, minus some. The sample has about 77,000 clones. The specimen was PBMCs. These receptors were collected from a man aged 45-65 years in good health and CMV-seropositive.

The chain recombines TRBV5-4 with TRBJ1-2; TRBD1 aligns across 10 bases. CDR1 is SGHNT, CDR2 YYREEE, per germline (reference sequence). Losses at the gene ends were 4 bases for V and 7 bases for J; bases not matched to a gene: 7. The length of the CDR3 is 14 residues. In DNA, the CDR3 is TGTGCCAGCAGCCACCGGGACAGGGGTCGTGGCTACACCTTC. Its translation: CASSHRDRGRGYTF.

CDR3 in amino acids: CASSLQPGQKTQYF. The DNA for the CDR3 is TGCGCCAGCAGCCTCCAACCGGGACAGAAGACCCAGTACTTC. The rearrangement uses TRBV5-1 and TRBJ2-5; TRBD1 agrees at 7 bases. With 4 bases clipped from V and 6 bases from J, the junction kept 9 bases outside the gene matches. Germline CDR1 SGHRS, CDR2 YFSETQ. The CDR3 extends over 14 amino acids.

This chain connects TRBV6-6 to TRBJ2-1; 12 bases agree with TRBD2. CDR3 length: 16 residues. After removal of 1 base from V and 7 bases from J, the junction contained 5 bases not matched to a gene. Germline V gene sequence: CDR1 MNHNY, CDR2 SVGAGI (reference sequence). The chain's CDR3 is CASSYLLAGGTNEQFF. The DNA for the CDR3 is TGTGCCAGCAGTTACTTGCTAGCGGGAGGGACAAATGAGCAGTTCTTC.

The V call is TRBV5-1, the J call TRBJ2-2, with 10 nucleotides matching TRBD2. Germline CDR1 SGHRS, CDR2 YFSETQ. This CDR3 contains 17 residues. J gave up 7 bases and V 4 bases, and 13 bases lay outside the gene matches. The CDR3 DNA sequence: TGCGCCAGCAGCCCGCAGGTCCTAGCGGGAGTCGGCGGGGAGCTGTTTTTT. It is translated as CASSPQVLAGVGGELFF.

This chain uses TRBV5-4 with TRBJ1-4; 8 bases map to TRBD1. This CDR3 contains 14 residues. J gave up 7 bases and V 4 bases, and 6 bases lay outside the gene matches. Germline CDR1 SGHNT, CDR2 YYREEE (reference sequence). The CDR3 bases are TGTGCCAGCAGCAAGGACAGGGCCCCTGAAAAACTGTTTTTT. It is translated as CASSKDRAPEKLFF. Based on the CDR3 plus reference TRBV5-4 and TRBJ1-4, the full variable domain is ETGVTQSPTHLIKTRGQQVTLRCSSQSGHNTVSWYQQALGQGPQFIFQYYREEENGRGNFPPRFSGLQFPNYSSELNVNALELDDSALYLCASSKDRAPEKLFFGSGTQLSVL.

The chain links TRBV5-1 to TRBJ2-3; 12 positions match TRBD2. V shed 1 base and J 6 bases; nucleotides not matched to a gene: 6. The V gene's germline CDR1 is SGHRS and CDR2 YFSETQ. The CDR3 runs to 16 residues. This CDR3 is CASSLRLAGGPDTQYF. The CDR3 DNA sequence: TGCGCCAGCAGCTTGAGGCTAGCGGGAGGGCCGGATACGCAGTATTTT.

The chain links TRBV5-6 to TRBJ2-3, with D possibly TRBD2 on 5 matching bases. This CDR3 contains 13 residues. Trimming shortened V by 3 bases and J by 8 bases, and 13 bases separated the two germline ends. Per the germline V gene, CDR1 is SGHDT and CDR2 is YYEEEE. CDR3 bases: TGTGCCAGCAGCTCCCTTAGCGACGGTACGCAGTATTTT. This encodes CASSSLSDGTQYF.

The chain combines TRBV6-1 with TRBJ1-5, with a possible D match to TRBD1 (6 bases). Trimming shortened V by 7 bases and J by 6 bases, and 16 bases separated the two germline ends. Per the germline V gene, CDR1 is MNHNS and CDR2 is SASEGT. The CDR3 extends over 14 amino acids. The CDR3 DNA is TGTGCCAGCACTCAAGGGGGGGCCAGTCAGCCCCAGCATTTT. As protein: CASTQGGASQPQHF.

J is TRBJ2-3 and V is TRBV30; a possible D gene is TRBD2 (5 bases). Germline CDR1 and CDR2: GTSNPN and SVGIG (reference sequence). This CDR3 contains 14 residues. V lost 3 bases, J lost 6 bases, and 16 bases lay in between. CDR3 DNA: TGTGCCTGGAGCACCGGAGGCGCCGAGGATACGCAGTATTTT. Encoded protein: CAWSTGGAEDTQYF.

The chain joins TRBV6-5 to TRBJ2-5; 10 bases are a match to TRBD2. V was clipped by 3 bases and J by 4 bases; unmatched bases: 5. CDR3 size: 15 residues. Germline V gives CDR1 MNHEY, CDR2 SVGAGI. The CDR3 DNA reads TGTGCCAGCAGTTATAGCGGGGGGCCCGGAGAGACCCAGTACTTC. It specifies CASSYSGGPGETQYF.

The chain links TRBV10-1 to TRBJ1-5; 7 positions match TRBD1. This CDR3 comprises 18 residues. V shed 7 bases, J shed 5 bases, and the junction held 20 bases outside the gene matches. CDR1 and CDR2 from the germline V gene are WNHNN and SYGVQD (reference sequence). The chain's CDR3 is CASNAPGQRLIFYQPQHF. In nucleotides, the CDR3 is TGCGCCAGCAACGCCCCGGGACAGCGCCTAATTTTTTATCAGCCCCAGCATTTT.

This chain connects TRBV5-6 to TRBJ1-4; D gene unclear. Germline lookup yields CDR1 SGHDT and CDR2 YYEEEE. The CDR3 spans 13 residues. V lost 1 base and J lost 4, with 5 bases in between. CDR3 residues: CASSLTVNEKLFF. CDR3 DNA: TGTGCCAGCAGCTTGACGGTTAATGAAAAACTGTTTTTT. Filled out from reference TRBV5-6 and TRBJ1-4, the complete variable domain reads DAGVTQSPTHLIKTRGQQVTLRCSPKSGHDTVSWYQQALGQGPQFIFQYYEEEERQRGNFPDRFSGHQFPNYSSELNVNALLLGDSALYLCASSLTVNEKLFFGSGTQLSVL.

The chain links TRBV6-6 to TRBJ2-1; perhaps TRBD1 as D (6 bases). CDR3 length: 10 residues. Trimming removed 9 bases from V and 7 bases from J, with 7 bases in between. CDR1 is MNHNY, CDR2 SVGAGI, per germline (reference sequence). DNA for the CDR3: TGTGCCAGTCAGGGGAATGAGCAGTTCTTC. It translates to CASQGNEQFF.

The gene calls are TRBV7-9 and TRBJ2-5, with a weak D call TRBD2 (6 bases). Germline CDR1 SEHNR, CDR2 FQNEAQ (reference sequence). V was shortened by 10 bases and J by 0 bases, with 15 bases between the two germline ends. The length of the CDR3 is 14 residues. The CDR3 loop is CATTRSGYQETQYF. The CDR3 DNA follows: TGTGCCACCACCCGGAGCGGGTACCAAGAGACCCAGTACTTC.

The chain uses TRBV4-2 and TRBJ1-3; D not resolved. The CDR3 extends over 15 amino acids. Trimming left V 0 bases short and J 0 bases short, with 6 bases between. Looked up from germline, CDR1 is LGHNA and CDR2 is YNFKEQ. The CDR3 here is CASSQEGSSGNTIYF. CDR3 in DNA: TGTGCCAGCAGCCAAGAGGGGAGCTCTGGAAACACCATATATTTT.

V is TRBV10-3 and J is TRBJ1-1; the D gene is possibly TRBD1 (6 bases). This CDR3 comprises 14 residues. The V and J ends lost 3 bases and 3 bases respectively, with 11 bases between them. Germline CDR1 reads ENHRY; CDR2 reads SYGVKD. The CDR3: CAISDPTGHTEAFF. The CDR3 DNA is TGTGCCATCAGTGACCCCACAGGGCACACTGAAGCTTTCTTT.

V is TRBV9 and J is TRBJ1-1, with TRBD1 as a possible D gene (5 bases). In germline, CDR1 is SGDLS, CDR2 YYNGEE. The CDR3 has 15 amino acids. V was cut by 4 bases and J by 3 bases, with 16 bases left in between. The CDR3 coding sequence is TGTGCCAGCAGCTCTGAGAAGGGGCGTGACACTGAAGCTTTCTTT. It is translated as CASSSEKGRDTEAFF.

The rearrangement uses TRBV7-9 and TRBJ2-7, with unresolved D. Trimming took 5 bases from V and 6 from J, leaving 11 bases between them. CDR3 length: 12 amino acids. Germline V gene sequence: CDR1 SEHNR, CDR2 FQNEAQ (reference sequence). The CDR3 loop is CASSLLSSEQYF. The CDR3 DNA is TGTGCCAGCAGCCTATTATCAAGCGAGCAGTACTTC.

J is TRBJ1-2 and V is TRBV6-5; D is possibly TRBD1 (5 bases). Germline CDR1 is MNHEY and CDR2 is SVGAGI. CDR3 length equals 15 residues. The ends were cut back, 0 bases at V and 2 bases at J, with 10 bases in the middle. CDR3 nucleotides: TGTGCCAGCAGTTACTCCTCGACAGCCAACTATGGCTACACCTTC. It codes for CASSYSSTANYGYTF.